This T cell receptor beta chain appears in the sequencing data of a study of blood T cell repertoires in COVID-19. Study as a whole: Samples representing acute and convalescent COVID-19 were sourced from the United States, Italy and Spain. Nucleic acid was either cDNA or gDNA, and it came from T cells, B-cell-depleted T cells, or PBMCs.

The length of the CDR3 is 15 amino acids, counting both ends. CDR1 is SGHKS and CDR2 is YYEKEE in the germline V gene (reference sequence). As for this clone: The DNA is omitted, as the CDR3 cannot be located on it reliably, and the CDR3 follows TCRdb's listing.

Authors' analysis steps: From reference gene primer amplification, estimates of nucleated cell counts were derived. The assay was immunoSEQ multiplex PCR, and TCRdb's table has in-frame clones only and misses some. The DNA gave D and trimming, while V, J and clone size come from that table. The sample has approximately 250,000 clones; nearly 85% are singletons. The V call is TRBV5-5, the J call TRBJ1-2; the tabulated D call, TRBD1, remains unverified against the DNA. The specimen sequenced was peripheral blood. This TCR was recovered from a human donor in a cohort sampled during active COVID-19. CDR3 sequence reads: CASSFVPAGVYGYTF.